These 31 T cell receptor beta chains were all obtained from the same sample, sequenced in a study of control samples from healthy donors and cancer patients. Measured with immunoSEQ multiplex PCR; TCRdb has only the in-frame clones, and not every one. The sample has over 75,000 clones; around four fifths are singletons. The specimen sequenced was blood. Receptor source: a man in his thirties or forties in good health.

The CDR3 sequence: CASIVWGNSPLHF. The CDR3 nucleotides read TGTGCCAGCATCGTGTGGGGGAATTCACCCCTCCACTTT. The V gene is TRBV6-5, the J gene TRBJ1-6; the D gene is possibly TRBD1 (5 bases). The length of the CDR3 is 13 residues. V was shortened by 7 bases and J by 7 bases, with 11 bases between the two germline ends. Germline CDR1 reads MNHEY; CDR2 reads SVGAGI.

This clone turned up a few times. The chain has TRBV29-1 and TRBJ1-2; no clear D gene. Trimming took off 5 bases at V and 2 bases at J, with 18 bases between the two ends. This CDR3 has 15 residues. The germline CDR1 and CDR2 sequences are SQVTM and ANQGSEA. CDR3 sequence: CSVSRALEGNYGYTF. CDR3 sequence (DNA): TGCAGCGTTTCTCGGGCCTTAGAGGGAAACTATGGCTACACCTTC.

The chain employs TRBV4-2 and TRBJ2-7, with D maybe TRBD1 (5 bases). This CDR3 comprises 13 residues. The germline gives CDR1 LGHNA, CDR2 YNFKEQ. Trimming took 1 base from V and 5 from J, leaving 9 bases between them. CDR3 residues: CASSQGQTNEQYF. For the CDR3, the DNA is TGTGCCAGCAGCCAAGGACAGACCAACGAGCAGTACTTC.

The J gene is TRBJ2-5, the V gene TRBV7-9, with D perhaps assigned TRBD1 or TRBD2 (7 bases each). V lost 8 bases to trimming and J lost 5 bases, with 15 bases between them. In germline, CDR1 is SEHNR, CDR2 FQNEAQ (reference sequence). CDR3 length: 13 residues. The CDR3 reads CASGLQGGETQYF. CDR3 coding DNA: TGTGCCAGCGGGTTGCAGGGGGGGGAGACCCAGTACTTC.

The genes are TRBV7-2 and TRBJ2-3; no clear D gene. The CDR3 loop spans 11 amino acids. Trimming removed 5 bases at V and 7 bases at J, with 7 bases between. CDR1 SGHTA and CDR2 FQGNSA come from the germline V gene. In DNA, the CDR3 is TGTGCCAGCAGCGAAGGATATACGCAGTATTTT. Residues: CASSEGYTQYF. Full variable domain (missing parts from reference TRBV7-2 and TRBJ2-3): GAGVSQSPSNKVTEKGKDVELRCDPISGHTALYWYRQSLGQGLEFLIYFQGNSAPDKSGLPSDRFSAERTGGSVSTLTIQRTQQEDSAVYLCASSEGYTQYFGPGTRLTVL.

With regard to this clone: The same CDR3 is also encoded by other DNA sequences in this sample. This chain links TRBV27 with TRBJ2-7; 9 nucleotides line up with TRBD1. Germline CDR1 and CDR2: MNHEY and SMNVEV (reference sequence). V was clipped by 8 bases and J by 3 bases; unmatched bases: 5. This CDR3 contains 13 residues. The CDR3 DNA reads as TGTGCCAGCTCACCGGGACAGGGCTACGAGCAGTACTTC. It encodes CASSPGQGYEQYF.

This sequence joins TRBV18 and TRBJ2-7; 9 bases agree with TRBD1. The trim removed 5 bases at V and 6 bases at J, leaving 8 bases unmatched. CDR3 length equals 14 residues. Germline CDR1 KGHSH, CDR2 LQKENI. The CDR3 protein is CASSSGQGQVEQYF. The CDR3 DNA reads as TGTGCCAGCTCATCAGGACAGGGGCAAGTCGAGCAGTACTTC. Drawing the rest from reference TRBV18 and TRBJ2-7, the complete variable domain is NAGVMQNPRHLVRRRGQEARLRCSPMKGHSHVYWYRQLPEEGLKFMVYLQKENIIDESGMPKERFSAEFPKEGPSILRIQQVVRGDSAAYFCASSSGQGQVEQYFGPGTRLTVT.

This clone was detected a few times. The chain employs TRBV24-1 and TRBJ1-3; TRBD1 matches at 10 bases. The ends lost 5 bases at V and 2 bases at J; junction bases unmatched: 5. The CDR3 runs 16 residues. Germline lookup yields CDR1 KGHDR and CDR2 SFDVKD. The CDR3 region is CATSVGQGLPGNTIYF. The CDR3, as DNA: TGTGCCACCAGTGTGGGACAGGGGCTCCCTGGAAACACCATATATTTT.

This CDR3 reads CASSFDTPGYTF. As DNA, the CDR3 is TGTGCCAGCAGCTTCGATACCCCAGGCTACACCTTC. The chain links TRBV7-2 to TRBJ1-2; no reliable D call. The V gene's germline CDR1 is SGHTA and CDR2 FQGNSA. The CDR3 is 12 amino acids. Trimming stripped 3 bases from V and 8 bases from J, with 10 bases between.

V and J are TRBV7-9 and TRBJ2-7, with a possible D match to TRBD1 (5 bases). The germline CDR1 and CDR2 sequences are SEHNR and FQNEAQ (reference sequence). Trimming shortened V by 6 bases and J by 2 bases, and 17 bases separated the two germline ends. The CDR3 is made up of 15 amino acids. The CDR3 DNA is TGTGCCAGCAGACCCCGAGACAGCCTTACCTACGAGCAGTACTTC. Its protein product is CASRPRDSLTYEQYF.

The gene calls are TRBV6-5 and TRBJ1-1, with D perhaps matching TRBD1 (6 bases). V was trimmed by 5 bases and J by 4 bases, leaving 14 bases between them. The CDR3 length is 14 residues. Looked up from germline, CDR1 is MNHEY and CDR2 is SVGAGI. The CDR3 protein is CASSPQGLFTEAFF. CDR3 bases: TGTGCCAGCAGTCCACAGGGCCTTTTCACTGAAGCTTTCTTT.

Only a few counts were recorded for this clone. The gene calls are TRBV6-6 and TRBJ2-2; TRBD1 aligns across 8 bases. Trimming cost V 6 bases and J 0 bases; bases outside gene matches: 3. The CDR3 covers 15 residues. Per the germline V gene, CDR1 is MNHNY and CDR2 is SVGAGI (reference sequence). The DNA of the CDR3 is TGTGCCAGCAGGCGGACAGGGCCGAACACCGGGGAGCTGTTTTTT. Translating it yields CASRRTGPNTGELFF.

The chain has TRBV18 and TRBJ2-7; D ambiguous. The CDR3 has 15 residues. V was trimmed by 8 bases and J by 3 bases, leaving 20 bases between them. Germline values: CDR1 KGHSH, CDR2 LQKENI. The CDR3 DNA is TGTGCCAGCAGCCTCACCACTAACACCCACTACGAGCAGTACTTC. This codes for CASSLTTNTHYEQYF.

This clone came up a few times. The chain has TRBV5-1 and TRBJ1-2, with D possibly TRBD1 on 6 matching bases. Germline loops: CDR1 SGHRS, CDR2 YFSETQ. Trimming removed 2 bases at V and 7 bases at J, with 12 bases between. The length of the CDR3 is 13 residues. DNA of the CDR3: TGCGCCAGCAGCTTTCTACAGGGCGTTGGCTACACCTTC. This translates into CASSFLQGVGYTF.

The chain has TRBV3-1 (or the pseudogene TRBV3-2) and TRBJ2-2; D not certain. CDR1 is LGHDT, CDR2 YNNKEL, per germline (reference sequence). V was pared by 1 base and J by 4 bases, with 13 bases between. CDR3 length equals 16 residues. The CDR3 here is CASSQAVATPTGELFF. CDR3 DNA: TGTGCCAGCAGCCAAGCTGTGGCCACCCCCACCGGGGAGCTGTTTTTT.

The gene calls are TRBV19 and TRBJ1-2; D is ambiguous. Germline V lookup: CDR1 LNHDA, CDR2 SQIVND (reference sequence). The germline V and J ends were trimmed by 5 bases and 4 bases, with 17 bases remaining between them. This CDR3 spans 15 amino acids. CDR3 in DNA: TGTGCCAGTAGTCCGGGATTGGTCCCTAGCTATGGCTACACCTTC. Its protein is CASSPGLVPSYGYTF. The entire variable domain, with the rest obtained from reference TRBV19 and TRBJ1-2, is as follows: DGGITQSPKYLFRKEGQNVTLSCEQNLNHDAMYWYRQDPGQGLRLIYYSQIVNDFQKGDIAEGYSVSREKKESFPLTVTSAQKNPTAFYLCASSPGLVPSYGYTFGSGTRLTVV.

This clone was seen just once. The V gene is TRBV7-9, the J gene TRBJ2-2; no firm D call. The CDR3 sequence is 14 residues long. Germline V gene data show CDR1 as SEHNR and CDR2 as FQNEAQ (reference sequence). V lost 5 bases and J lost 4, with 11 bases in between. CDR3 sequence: CASSRVTSTGELFF. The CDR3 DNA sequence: TGTGCCAGCAGCCGAGTAACGAGCACCGGGGAGCTGTTTTTT.

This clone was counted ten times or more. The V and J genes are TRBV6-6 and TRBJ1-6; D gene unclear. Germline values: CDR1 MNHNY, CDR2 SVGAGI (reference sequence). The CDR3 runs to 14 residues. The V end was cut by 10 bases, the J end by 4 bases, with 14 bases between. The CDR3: CATSHGNYNSPLHF. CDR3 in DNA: TGTGCCACGTCTCATGGGAATTATAATTCACCCCTCCACTTT.

Here the CDR3 reads CASSPTSTAGELFF. The DNA for the CDR3 is TGTGCCAGCAGCCCGACTAGTACTGCCGGGGAGCTGTTTTTT. The V call is TRBV5-4, the J call TRBJ2-2; D is perhaps TRBD2 (6 bases). This CDR3 is 14 amino acids long. Germline values: CDR1 SGHNT, CDR2 YYREEE (reference sequence). V was cut by 4 bases and J by 6 bases, with 13 bases left in between.

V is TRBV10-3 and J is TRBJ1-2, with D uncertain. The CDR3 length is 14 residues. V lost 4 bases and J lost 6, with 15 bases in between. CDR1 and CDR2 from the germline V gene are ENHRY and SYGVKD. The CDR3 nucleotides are TGTGCCATCAGTGGCGGCTCCCAAGGACATGGCTACACCTTC. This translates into CAISGGSQGHGYTF.

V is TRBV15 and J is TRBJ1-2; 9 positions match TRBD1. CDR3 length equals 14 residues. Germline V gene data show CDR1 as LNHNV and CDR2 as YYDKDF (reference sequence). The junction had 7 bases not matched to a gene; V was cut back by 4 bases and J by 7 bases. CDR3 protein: CATSILQGAGGYTF. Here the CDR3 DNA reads TGTGCCACCAGCATTCTACAGGGGGCGGGTGGCTACACCTTC.

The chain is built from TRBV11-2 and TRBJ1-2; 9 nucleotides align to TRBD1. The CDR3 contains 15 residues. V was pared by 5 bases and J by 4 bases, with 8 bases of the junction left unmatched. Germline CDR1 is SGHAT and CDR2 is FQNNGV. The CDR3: CASSVSQGAGYGYTF. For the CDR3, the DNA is TGTGCCAGCAGCGTCTCACAGGGGGCGGGCTATGGCTACACCTTC.

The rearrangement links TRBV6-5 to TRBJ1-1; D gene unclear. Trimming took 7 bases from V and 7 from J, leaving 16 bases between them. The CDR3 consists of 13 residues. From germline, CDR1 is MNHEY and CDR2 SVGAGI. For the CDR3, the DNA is TGTGCCAGCAAGGCCGGAGGGTCTATTGAAGCTTTCTTT. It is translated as CASKAGGSIEAFF.

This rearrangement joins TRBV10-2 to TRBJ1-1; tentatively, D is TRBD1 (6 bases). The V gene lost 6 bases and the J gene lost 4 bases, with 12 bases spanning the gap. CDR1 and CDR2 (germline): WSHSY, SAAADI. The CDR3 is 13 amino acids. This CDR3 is CASRDDRFTEAFF. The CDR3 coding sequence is TGCGCCAGCAGGGATGACAGGTTCACTGAAGCTTTCTTT.

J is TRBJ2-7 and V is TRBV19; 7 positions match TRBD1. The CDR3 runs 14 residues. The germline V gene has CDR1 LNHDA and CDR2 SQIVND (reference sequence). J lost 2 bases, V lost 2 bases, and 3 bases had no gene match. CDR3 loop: CASSIRQGPYEQYF. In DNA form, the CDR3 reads TGTGCCAGTAGTATACGACAGGGACCCTACGAGCAGTACTTC.

The CDR3 spells CASRRVRATNEKLFF. In DNA, the CDR3 is TGTGCCAGCAGGCGGGTCAGAGCAACTAATGAAAAACTGTTTTTT. The chain couples TRBV6-5 to TRBJ1-4; D is unclear. This CDR3 has 15 residues. Trimming cost V 6 bases and J 0 bases, with 11 bases left between them. Germline loops: CDR1 MNHEY, CDR2 SVGAGI.

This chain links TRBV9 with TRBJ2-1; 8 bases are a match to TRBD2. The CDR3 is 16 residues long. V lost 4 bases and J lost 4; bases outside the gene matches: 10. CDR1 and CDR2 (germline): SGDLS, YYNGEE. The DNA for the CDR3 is TGTGCCAGCAGCCCGCGGACTAGCTATCAATACAATGAGCAGTTCTTC. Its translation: CASSPRTSYQYNEQFF. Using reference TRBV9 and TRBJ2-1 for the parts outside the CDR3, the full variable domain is DSGVTQTPKHLITATGQRVTLRCSPRSGDLSVYWYQQSLDQGLQFLIQYYNGEERAKGNILERFSAQQFPDLHSELNLSSLELGDSALYFCASSPRTSYQYNEQFFGPGTRLTVL.

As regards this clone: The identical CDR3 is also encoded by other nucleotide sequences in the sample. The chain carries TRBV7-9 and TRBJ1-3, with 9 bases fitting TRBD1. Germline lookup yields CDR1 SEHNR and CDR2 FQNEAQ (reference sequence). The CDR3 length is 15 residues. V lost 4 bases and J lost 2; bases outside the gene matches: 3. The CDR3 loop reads CASSSGQGAGNTIYF. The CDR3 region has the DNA TGTGCCAGCAGCTCGGGACAGGGCGCTGGAAACACCATATATTTT. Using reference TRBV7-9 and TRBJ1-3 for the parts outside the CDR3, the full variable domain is DTGVSQNPRHKITKRGQNVTFRCDPISEHNRLYWYRQTLGQGPEFLTYFQNEAQLEKSRLLSDRFSAERPKGSFSTLEIQRTEQGDSAMYLCASSSGQGAGNTIYFGEGSWLTVV.

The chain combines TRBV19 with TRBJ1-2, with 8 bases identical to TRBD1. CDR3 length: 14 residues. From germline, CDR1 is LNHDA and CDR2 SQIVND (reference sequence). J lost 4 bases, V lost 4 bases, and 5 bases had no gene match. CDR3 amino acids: CASSTGGATYGYTF. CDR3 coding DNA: TGTGCCAGTAGTACAGGGGGCGCGACCTATGGCTACACCTTC.

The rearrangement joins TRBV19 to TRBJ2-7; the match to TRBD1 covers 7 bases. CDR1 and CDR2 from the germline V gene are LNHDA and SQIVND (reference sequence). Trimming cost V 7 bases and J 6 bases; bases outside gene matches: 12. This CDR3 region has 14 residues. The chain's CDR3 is CASKKADRLLEQYF. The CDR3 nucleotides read TGTGCCAGTAAAAAGGCGGACAGGCTTCTCGAGCAGTACTTC.

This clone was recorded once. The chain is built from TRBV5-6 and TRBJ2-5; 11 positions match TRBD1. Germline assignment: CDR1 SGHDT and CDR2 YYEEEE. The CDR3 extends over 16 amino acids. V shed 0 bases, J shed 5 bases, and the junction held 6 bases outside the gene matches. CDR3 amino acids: CASSLVDRGRVETQYF. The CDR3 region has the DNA TGTGCCAGCAGCTTGGTGGACAGGGGGCGCGTGGAGACCCAGTACTTC.